This T cell receptor beta chain was sequenced in a study of T cells in tuberculosis. Overall study context: The T cells targeted glucose monomycolate, a mycobacterial lipid, via CD1B.

Cells were sorted from thawed PBMC rested overnight and stained with GMM-loaded CD1B tetramer, viability dye and anti-CD3. The lipid loaded on the CD1B tetramers was C32 glucose monomycolate from Rhodococcus equi. About 100,000 tetramer-negative cells were sorted from each donor. Chain pairing is unknown; alpha and beta were sequenced separately. Profiled with immunoSEQ multiplex PCR; TCRdb holds only in-frame clones, not every one. The sample lists roughly 61,000 clones, 88% occurring once. Specimen: CD1b-GMM tetramer-negative cells sorted from PBMCs. This clonotype originated in an adult woman with latent tuberculosis.

The CDR3: CASSFKGQNYGYTF. The CDR3 nucleotides read TGTGCCAGCAGCTTTAAGGGACAGAACTATGGCTACACCTTC. The chain is built from TRBV5-4 and TRBJ1-2, with 7 positions matching TRBD1. The trim removed 2 bases at V and 2 bases at J, leaving 3 bases unmatched. CDR1 SGHNT and CDR2 YYREEE come from the germline V gene (reference sequence). The CDR3 has 14 amino acids. Looking up the rest from reference TRBV5-4 and TRBJ1-2 gives the full variable domain: ETGVTQSPTHLIKTRGQQVTLRCSSQSGHNTVSWYQQALGQGPQFIFQYYREEENGRGNFPPRFSGLQFPNYSSELNVNALELDDSALYLCASSFKGQNYGYTFGSGTRLTVV.